Listed below are T cell receptor delta chains from one sample, sequenced in a study of human gamma delta and Vdelta1 T cells. These receptors are not linked to any known antigen. TCRdb reprocessed the PCR reads using CATT. The sample lists about 6,400 delta-chain clones, around 40% occurring once. What was sequenced was Vdelta1 gamma-delta T cells from blood grown in culture (DOT cells). The source is a human donor in good health. The CDR3 runs from the conserved cysteine through the conserved F or W. D genes are given only for firm matches. Clone size is not always given. Where it is, it says once, few, many or a class for expanded clones.

j_gene | abundance | d_gene | v_gene | CDR3aa | CDR3nt
TRDJ1 | few | TRDD3 | TRDV1 | CALGEQFPKLGDPYTDKLIF | TGTGCTCTTGGGGAACAATTTCCCAAACTGGGGGATCCGTACACCGATAAACTCATCTTT
TRDJ1 | . | TRDD3 | TRDV1 | CALGELPVLKAILGDTPHDKLIF | TGTGCTCTTGGGGAACTCCCCGTTTTAAAGGCAATACTGGGGGATACCCCCCACGATAAACTCATCTTT
TRDJ1 | . | TRDD3 | TRAV29/DV5 | CAAAGLGDDTDKLIF | TGTGCAGCAGCCGGTCTGGGGGATGACACCGATAAACTCATCTTT
TRDJ1 | . | . | TRDV1 | CALGELVQGVGNSAYTDKLIF | TGTGCTCTTGGGGAACTAGTACAGGGTGTAGGAAATTCTGCGTACACCGATAAACTCATCTTT
TRDJ1 | medium-sized | . | TRDV1 | CALGEPALSYNDYTDKLIF | TGTGCTCTTGGGGAACCCGCCTTGTCCTACAACGACTACACCGATAAACTCATCTTT
TRDJ1 | . | TRDD3 | TRDV1 | CALGGGFLGDTPRVRTDKLIF | TGTGCTCTTGGGGGGGGTTTCCTGGGGGATACGCCTAGGGTCCGTACCGATAAACTCATCTTT
TRDJ4 | few | TRDD3 | TRDV1 | CALGGHLPSYGGGYVPRGLIF | TGTGCTCTTGGGGGCCACCTGCCTTCCTACGGTGGGGGATACGTCCCCAGGGGCCTGATCTTT
TRDJ1 | few | TRDD3 | TRDV1 | CALGEPHSYGILGDTPDKLIF | TGTGCTCTTGGGGAACCCCATTCCTACGGGATACTGGGGGATACGCCCGATAAACTCATCTTT
TRDJ1 | . | . | TRDV1 | CALGDGLPNSVLGEYTDKLIF | TGTGCTCTTGGGGACGGCCTTCCTAACTCTGTACTGGGGGAATACACCGATAAACTCATCTTT
TRDJ1 | few | . | TRDV1 | CALGELPPTNSYTDKLIF | TGTGCTCTTGGGGAACTTCCTCCAACAAACTCGTACACCGATAAACTCATCTTT
TRDJ1 | . | . | TRDV1 | CALGEPFPPGTDKLIF | TGTGCTCTTGGGGAACCCTTTCCCCCCGGCACCGATAAACTCATCTTT
TRDJ1 | medium-sized | TRDD3 | TRDV1 | CALGERSRRGMKLIF | TGTGCTCTTGGGGAACGTTCTAGACGGGGGATGAAGCTCATCTTT
TRDJ1 | . | TRDD3 | TRDV1 | CALVIPDWGIYTDKLIF | TGTGCTCTTGTTATTCCCGACTGGGGGATTTACACCGATAAACTCATCTTT
TRDJ1 | few | TRDD3 | TRDV1 | CALGQKRKAFPIVLGDRYTDKLIF | TGTGCTCTTGGGCAAAAGCGCAAGGCCTTCCCGATAGTACTGGGGGATAGGTACACCGATAAACTCATCTTT
TRDJ1 | . | TRDD3 | TRDV1 | CALGERYKLGVPDPKLIF | TGTGCTCTTGGGGAACGCTACAAACTGGGGGTCCCAGACCCAAAACTCATCTTT
TRDJ1 | . | TRDD3 | TRDV1 | CALGELARPSYWGIRETDKLIF | TGTGCTCTTGGGGAACTAGCCCGGCCTTCCTACTGGGGGATACGCGAAACCGATAAACTCATCTTT
TRDJ1 | few | TRDD3 | TRDV1 | CALGEPPFSYVGDTSTDKLIF | TGTGCTCTTGGGGAACCCCCCTTTTCCTACGTGGGGGATACCTCCACCGATAAACTCATCTTT